Listed here is a single T cell receptor (beta chain). The clone's antigen remains unknown. No base quality values were provided; no much bigger clone lies one nucleotide off. This record comes from a study of control samples from healthy donors and cancer patients (dated by TCRdb to about 2020). The library was prepared using the immunoSEQ multiplex PCR assay. Held by TCRdb, this immuneACCESS table contains in-frame sequences only and omits some clones. Under half of the omission traces to an unresolved V gene where checked; the cause of the rest is unknown. This sample lists 350,000 to 450,000 clones; over 75% were detected once. Approximately 6.3% of the sample goes to the ten largest clones. The CDR3 numbers 15 residues from cysteine through phenylalanine. Only the CDR3 portion is preserved as DNA: 45 bases, with reading frame beginning at the first base. CDR1 and CDR2 (SGHTA, FQGNSA) derive from the germline V gene. V and J are trimmed by 6 bases and 5 bases, and the gene matches miss 9 bases of the junction.

The V and J segments used are TRBV7-2 and TRBJ1-1; 10 central nucleotides agree with TRBD1. Sequences were obtained from PBMCs. This TCR was sampled from a man aged 40-50 years with head and neck cancer. The CDR3 reads as follows: CASRRQGALRTEAFF. The nucleotide sequence reads TGTGCCAGCAGACGACAGGGGGCGCTTCGGACTGAAGCTTTCTTT.